This TCR beta chain was sequenced in a study of CD8 T cell repertoires and HIV-1 epitope variants. Study information: Twenty-five autologous and known Gag and Nef epitope variant peptides each stimulated T cells separately.

Assay used: immunoSEQ multiplex PCR; TCRdb lists only in-frame clones, some missing. The repertoire consists of 4,500 to 5,500 clones, with 66% occurring once and the leading ten covering around two fifths. The CDR3 runs to 11 residues. Germline-derived CDR1 and CDR2 are MDHEN and SYDVKM. Deletions cut 1 base from V and 6 bases from J, with 0 bases between. In its sample, this clone was seen once. Its target is unknown. The V and J genes are TRBV28 and TRBJ2-2, with unresolved D. The sequenced sample consisted of cultured CD8+ T cells derived from PBMCs. The source is a male donor with HIV. The CDR3 here is CASSLSGELFF. The CDR3 nucleotides are TGTGCCAGCAGTTTATCCGGGGAGCTGTTTTTT.